At least ten counts were recorded for the clone carrying this T cell receptor (beta chain). Trimming took 8 bases from V and 2 from J; bases not matched to a gene: 2. CDR1 and CDR2 (germline): SEHNR, FQNEAQ (reference sequence). This CDR3 comprises 14 residues. These data originate in a study of neurological immune-mediated disorders. TCRdb itself ran the 5' RACE reads through MiXCR, one entry per CDR3 protein. The sample has around 13,000 distinct CDR3 sequences; roughly 6.9% are singletons. The receptor's source is a woman in her thirties or forties in good health. Sequenced: CD8+ T cells from blood. The V call is TRBV7-9, the J call TRBJ2-6; 8 bases match TRBD2. For the CDR3, the DNA is TGTGCCAGCCGGGGGGGGACTGGGGCCAACGTCCTGACTTTC. Encoded protein: CASRGGTGANVLTF.